The sequence of this TCR beta chain was determined in a study of T-cell reconstitution after alpha-beta-depleted transplantation in children (dated by TCRdb to the mid-2010s). A note on the overall study: The study quantitatively tracked T-cell immune reconstitution after TCRalphabeta/CD19-depleted allogeneic hematopoietic cell transplantation in children using TCR repertoire profiling.

The library came from PCR. This sample was sequenced with an Illumina HiSeq 2500. TCR library preparation used molecular barcoding, with unique molecular identifiers applied to normalize quantification of the TCRbeta repertoire. The raw public reads went through TCRdb reprocessing: fastp at Q25, MiXCR clone calling, in-frame beta chains kept. Every CDR3 protein is listed once, alongside the most common genes and DNA of its rows. The sample has about 460,000 distinct CDR3 sequences on record, roughly an eighth of them singletons. About 5.6% of the sample comes from the top ten. Worth noting for this clonotype: Its antigen specificity is not known. It has no much larger one-base neighbor in the sample; base qualities were not kept.

The CDR3 spans 15 residues, from the cysteine through the phenylalanine. Here the CDR3 DNA is all that survives: 45 bases in frame from base 1. CDR1 and CDR2 are drawn from the germline V gene: SGHDT, YYEEEE. Trimming at the junction amounts to 4 bases on V and 3 bases on J, and the germline ends lie 14 bases apart. This TCR was recovered from a human donor who donated a stem cell graft to a child with combined immunodeficiency. The sequences come from PBMCs from the stem cell graft donor, collected from the stem cell graft. The V and J segments used are TRBV5-6 and TRBJ2-1, with a weak D call of TRBD2 (5 bases match). The CDR3: CASSLGSGYYNEQFF. In nucleotides, the sequence is TGTGCCAGCAGCCTGGGGTCGGGGTACTACAATGAGCAGTTCTTC.